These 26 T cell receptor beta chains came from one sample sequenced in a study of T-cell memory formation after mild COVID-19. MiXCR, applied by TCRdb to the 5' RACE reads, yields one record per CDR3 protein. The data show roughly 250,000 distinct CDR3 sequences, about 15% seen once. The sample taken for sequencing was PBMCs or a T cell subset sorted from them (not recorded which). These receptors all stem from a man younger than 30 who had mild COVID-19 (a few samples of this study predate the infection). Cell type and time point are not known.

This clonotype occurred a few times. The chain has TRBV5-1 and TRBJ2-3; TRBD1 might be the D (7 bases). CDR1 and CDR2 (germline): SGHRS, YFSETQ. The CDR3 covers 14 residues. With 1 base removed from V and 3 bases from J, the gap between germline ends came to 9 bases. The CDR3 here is CASSLPGGTDTQYF. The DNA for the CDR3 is TGCGCCAGCAGCTTGCCAGGGGGGACAGATACGCAGTATTTT. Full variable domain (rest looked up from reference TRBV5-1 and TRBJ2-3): KAGVTQTPRYLIKTRGQQVTLSCSPISGHRSVSWYQQTPGQGLQFLFEYFSETQRNKGNFPGRFSGRQFSNSRSEMNVSTLELGDSALYLCASSLPGGTDTQYFGPGTRLTVL.

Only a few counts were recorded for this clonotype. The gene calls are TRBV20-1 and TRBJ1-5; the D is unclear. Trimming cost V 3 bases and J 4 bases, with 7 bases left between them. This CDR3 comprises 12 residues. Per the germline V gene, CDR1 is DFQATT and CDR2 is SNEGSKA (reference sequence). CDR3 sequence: CSASGENQPQHF. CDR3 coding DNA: TGCAGTGCTAGTGGGGAAAATCAGCCCCAGCATTTT.

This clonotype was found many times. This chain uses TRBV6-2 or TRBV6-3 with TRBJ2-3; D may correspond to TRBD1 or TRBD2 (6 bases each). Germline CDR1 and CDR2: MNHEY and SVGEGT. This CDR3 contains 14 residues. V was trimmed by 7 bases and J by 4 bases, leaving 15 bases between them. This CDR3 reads CASNLEGGPDTQYF. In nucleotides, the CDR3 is TGTGCCAGCAACCTGGAGGGGGGCCCAGATACGCAGTATTTT.

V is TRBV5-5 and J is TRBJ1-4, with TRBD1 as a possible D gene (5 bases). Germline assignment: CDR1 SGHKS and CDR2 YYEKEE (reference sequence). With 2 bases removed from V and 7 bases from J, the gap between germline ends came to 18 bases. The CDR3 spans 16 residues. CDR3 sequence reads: CASSFLGSLQGEKLFF. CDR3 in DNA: TGTGCCAGCAGCTTTCTAGGCAGCCTCCAGGGTGAAAAACTGTTTTTT.

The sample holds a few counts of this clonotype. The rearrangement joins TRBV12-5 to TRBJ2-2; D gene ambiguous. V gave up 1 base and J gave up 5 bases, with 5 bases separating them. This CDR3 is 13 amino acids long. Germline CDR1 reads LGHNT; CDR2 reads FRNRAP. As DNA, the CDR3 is TGTGCTAGTGGTTTGGGTAGGACCGGGGAGCTGTTTTTT. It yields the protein CASGLGRTGELFF.

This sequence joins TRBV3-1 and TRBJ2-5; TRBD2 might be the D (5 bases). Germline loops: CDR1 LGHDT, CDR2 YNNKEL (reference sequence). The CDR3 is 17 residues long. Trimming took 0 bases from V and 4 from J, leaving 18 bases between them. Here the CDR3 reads CASSQDPGLWSGETQYF. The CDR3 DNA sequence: TGTGCCAGCAGCCAAGATCCTGGGCTGTGGAGCGGAGAGACCCAGTACTTC.

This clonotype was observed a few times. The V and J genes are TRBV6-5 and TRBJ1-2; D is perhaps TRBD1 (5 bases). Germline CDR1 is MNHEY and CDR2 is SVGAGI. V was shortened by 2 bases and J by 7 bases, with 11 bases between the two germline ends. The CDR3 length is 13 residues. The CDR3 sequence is CASSYPGTTGYTF. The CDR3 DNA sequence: TGTGCCAGCAGTTACCCCGGGACCACTGGCTACACCTTC.

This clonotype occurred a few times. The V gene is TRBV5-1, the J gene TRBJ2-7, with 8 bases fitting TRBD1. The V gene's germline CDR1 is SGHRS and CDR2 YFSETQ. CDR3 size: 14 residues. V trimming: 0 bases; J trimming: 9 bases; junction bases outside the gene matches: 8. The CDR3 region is CASSLAGQVHGQYF. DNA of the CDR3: TGCGCCAGCAGCTTGGCGGGACAGGTACATGGGCAGTACTTC.

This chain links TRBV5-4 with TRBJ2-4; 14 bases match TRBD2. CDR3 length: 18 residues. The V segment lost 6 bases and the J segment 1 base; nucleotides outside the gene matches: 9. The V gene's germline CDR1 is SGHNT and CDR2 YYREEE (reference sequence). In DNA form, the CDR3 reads TGTGCCAGCACCCGGAGGACTAGCGGGGGGTTGGCCAAAAACATTCAGTACTTC. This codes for CASTRRTSGGLAKNIQYF. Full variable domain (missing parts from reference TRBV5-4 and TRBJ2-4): ETGVTQSPTHLIKTRGQQVTLRCSSQSGHNTVSWYQQALGQGPQFIFQYYREEENGRGNFPPRFSGLQFPNYSSELNVNALELDDSALYLCASTRRTSGGLAKNIQYFGAGTRLSVL.

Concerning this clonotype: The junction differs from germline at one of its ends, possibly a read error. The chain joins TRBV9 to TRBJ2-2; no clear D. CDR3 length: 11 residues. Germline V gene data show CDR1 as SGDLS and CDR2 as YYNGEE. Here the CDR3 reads CASSNSGELFF. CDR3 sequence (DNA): TGTGCCAGCAGCAACAGCGGGGAGCTGTTTTTT.

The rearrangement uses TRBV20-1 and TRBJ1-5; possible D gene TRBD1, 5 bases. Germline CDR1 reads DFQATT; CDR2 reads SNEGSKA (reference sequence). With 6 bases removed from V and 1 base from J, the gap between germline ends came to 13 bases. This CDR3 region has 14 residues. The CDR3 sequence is CSAPMGDSNQPQHF. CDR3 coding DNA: TGCAGTGCGCCCATGGGGGACAGCAATCAGCCCCAGCATTTT.

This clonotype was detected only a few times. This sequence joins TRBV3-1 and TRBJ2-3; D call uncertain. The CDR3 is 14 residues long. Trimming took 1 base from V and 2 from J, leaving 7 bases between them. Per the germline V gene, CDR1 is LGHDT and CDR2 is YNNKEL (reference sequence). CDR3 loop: CASSQALNTDTQYF. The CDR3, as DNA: TGTGCCAGCAGCCAAGCACTAAACACAGATACGCAGTATTTT.

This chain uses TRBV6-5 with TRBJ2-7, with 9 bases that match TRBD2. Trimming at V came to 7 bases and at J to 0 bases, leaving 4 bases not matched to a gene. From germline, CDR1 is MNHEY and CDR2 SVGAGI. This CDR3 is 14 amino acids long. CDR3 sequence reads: CASTSGVNSYEQYF. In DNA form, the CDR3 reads TGTGCCAGCACTAGCGGGGTAAACTCCTACGAGCAGTACTTC.

In DNA form, the CDR3 reads TGTGCCATCGGACCGACTAGCGGGGGACCTTGGGAGACCCAGTACTTC. Protein product: CAIGPTSGGPWETQYF. The chain recombines TRBV6-2 or TRBV6-3 with TRBJ2-5; TRBD2 agrees at 12 bases. The CDR3 totals 16 residues. CDR1 MNHEY and CDR2 SVGEGT come from the germline V gene. The trim removed 10 bases at V and 5 bases at J, leaving 14 bases unmatched.

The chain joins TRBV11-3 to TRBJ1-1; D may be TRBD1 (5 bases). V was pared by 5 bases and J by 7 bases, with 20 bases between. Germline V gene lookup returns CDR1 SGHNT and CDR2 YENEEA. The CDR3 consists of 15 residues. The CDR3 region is CASSRGPGGSGEAFF. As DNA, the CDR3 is TGTGCCAGCAGCCGGGGCCCGGGCGGAAGCGGTGAAGCTTTCTTT.

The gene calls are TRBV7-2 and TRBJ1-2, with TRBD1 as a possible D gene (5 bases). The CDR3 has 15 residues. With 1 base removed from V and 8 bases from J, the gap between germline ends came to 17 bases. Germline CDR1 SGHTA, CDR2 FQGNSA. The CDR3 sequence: CASSLDGGSPGGYTF. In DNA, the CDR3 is TGTGCCAGCAGCTTAGATGGGGGGTCCCCGGGAGGCTACACCTTC.

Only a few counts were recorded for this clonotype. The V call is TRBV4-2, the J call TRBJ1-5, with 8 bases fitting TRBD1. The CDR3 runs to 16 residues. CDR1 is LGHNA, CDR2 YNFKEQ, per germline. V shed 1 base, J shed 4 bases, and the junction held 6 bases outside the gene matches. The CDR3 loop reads CASSQVTTGANQPQHF. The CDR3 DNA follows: TGTGCCAGCAGCCAAGTGACGACAGGGGCTAATCAGCCCCAGCATTTT.

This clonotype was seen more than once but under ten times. The CDR3 reads CASGSTEPSPLHF. Written as DNA, the CDR3 is TGTGCCAGCGGGAGCACGGAACCTTCACCCCTCCACTTT. The gene calls are TRBV7-3 and TRBJ1-6; the D is unclear. V lost 8 bases to trimming and J lost 9 bases, with 14 bases between them. From germline, CDR1 is SGHTA and CDR2 FQGTGA. This CDR3 region has 13 residues.

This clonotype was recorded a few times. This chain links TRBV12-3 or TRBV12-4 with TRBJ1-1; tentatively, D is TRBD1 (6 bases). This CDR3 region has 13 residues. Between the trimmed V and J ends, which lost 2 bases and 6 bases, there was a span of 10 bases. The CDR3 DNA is TGTGCCAGCAGTTTACAGGGGCGGGCTGAAGCTTTCTTT. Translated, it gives CASSLQGRAEAFF.

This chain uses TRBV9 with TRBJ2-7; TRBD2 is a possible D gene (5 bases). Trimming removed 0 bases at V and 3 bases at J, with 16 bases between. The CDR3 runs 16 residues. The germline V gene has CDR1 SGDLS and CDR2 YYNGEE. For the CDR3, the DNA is TGTGCCAGCAGCGTAGCTGGACTGCCGGGTTTCTACGAGCAGTACTTC. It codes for CASSVAGLPGFYEQYF. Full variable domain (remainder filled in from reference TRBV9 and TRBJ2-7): DSGVTQTPKHLITATGQRVTLRCSPRSGDLSVYWYQQSLDQGLQFLIQYYNGEERAKGNILERFSAQQFPDLHSELNLSSLELGDSALYFCASSVAGLPGFYEQYFGPGTRLTVT.

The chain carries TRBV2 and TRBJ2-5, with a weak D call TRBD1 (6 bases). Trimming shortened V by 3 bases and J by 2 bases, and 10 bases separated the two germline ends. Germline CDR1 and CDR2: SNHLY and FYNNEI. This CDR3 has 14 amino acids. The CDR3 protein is CASSDPGVQETQYF. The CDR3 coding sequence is TGTGCCAGCAGTGACCCAGGGGTTCAAGAGACCCAGTACTTC.

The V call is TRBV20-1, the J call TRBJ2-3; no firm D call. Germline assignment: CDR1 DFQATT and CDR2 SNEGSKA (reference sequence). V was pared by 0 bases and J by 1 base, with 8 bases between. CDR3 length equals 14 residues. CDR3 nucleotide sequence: TGCAGTGCTAGAGATTCGAGCGGCACAGATACGCAGTATTTT. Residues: CSARDSSGTDTQYF.

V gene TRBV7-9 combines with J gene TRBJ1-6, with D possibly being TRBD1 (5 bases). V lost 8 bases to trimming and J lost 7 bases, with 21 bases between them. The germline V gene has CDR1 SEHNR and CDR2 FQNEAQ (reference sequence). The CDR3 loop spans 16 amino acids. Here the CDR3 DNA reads TGTGCCAGCGCATTAGGCGGGACGGCCTCAAATTCACCCCTCCACTTT. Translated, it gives CASALGGTASNSPLHF.

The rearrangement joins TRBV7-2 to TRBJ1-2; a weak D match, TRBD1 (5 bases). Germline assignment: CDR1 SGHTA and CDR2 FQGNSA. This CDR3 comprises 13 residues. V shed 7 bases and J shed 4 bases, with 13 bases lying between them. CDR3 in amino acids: CASNSRGFYGYTF. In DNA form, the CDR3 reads TGTGCCAGCAATTCCCGGGGGTTCTATGGCTACACCTTC.

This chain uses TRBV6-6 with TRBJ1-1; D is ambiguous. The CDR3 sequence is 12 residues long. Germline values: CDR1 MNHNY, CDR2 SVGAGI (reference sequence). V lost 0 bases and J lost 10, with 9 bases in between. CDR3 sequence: CASSYSSVGAFF. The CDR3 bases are TGTGCCAGCAGTTACTCGTCAGTTGGAGCTTTCTTT.

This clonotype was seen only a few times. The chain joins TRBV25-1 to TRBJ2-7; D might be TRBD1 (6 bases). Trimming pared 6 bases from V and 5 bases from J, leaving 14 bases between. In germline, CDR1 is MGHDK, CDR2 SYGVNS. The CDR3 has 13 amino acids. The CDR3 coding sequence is TGTGCCAGCAGAACGACAGGAGCCAACGAGCAGTACTTC. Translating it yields CASRTTGANEQYF.